The 28 T cell receptor beta chains listed next were all sequenced from one sample in a study of OX40 agonist ivuxolimab in advanced cancers. Assay used: immunoSEQ multiplex PCR; TCRdb lists only in-frame clones, some missing. The table includes 15,000 to 20,000 clones, over 75% detected once. The source material was CD4+ or CD8+ T cells sorted from blood, sampled in a trial of the OX40 agonist ivuxolimab. The source is an adult with an advanced solid tumor such as melanoma, head and neck, liver or kidney cancer.

This CDR3 reads CASSLAALADNEQFF. As DNA, the CDR3 is TGTGCCAGCAGCTTGGCCGCACTAGCGGACAATGAGCAGTTCTTC. The rearrangement uses TRBV5-4 and TRBJ2-1; 8 bases are a match to TRBD2. From germline, CDR1 is SGHNT and CDR2 YYREEE (reference sequence). J was trimmed by 5 bases and V by 0 bases; bases with no gene match: 4. The CDR3 consists of 15 residues.

In its sample, this clone was seen a few times. This chain links TRBV6-5 with TRBJ2-1; 9 bases match TRBD2. V lost 2 bases to trimming and J lost 5 bases; unmatched junction nucleotides: 4. Germline V CDR1 and CDR2: MNHEY, SVGAGI. The CDR3 totals 15 residues. CDR3 nucleotide sequence: TGTGCCAGCAGTTACGCGACTAGCGGTGACAATGAGCAGTTCTTC. Protein: CASSYATSGDNEQFF.

The chain has TRBV5-4 and TRBJ2-1, with 9 bases matching TRBD2. The germline gives CDR1 SGHNT, CDR2 YYREEE (reference sequence). The CDR3 runs 13 residues. The V segment lost 4 bases and the J segment 6 bases; nucleotides outside the gene matches: 2. The CDR3 region is CASSLTSGNEQFF. CDR3 bases: TGTGCCAGCAGCCTGACTAGCGGCAATGAGCAGTTCTTC.

The chain couples TRBV5-4 to TRBJ1-4; D is perhaps TRBD1 (5 bases). Germline V gives CDR1 SGHNT, CDR2 YYREEE (reference sequence). The CDR3 extends over 14 amino acids. V lost 4 bases and J lost 8, with 15 bases in between. As DNA, the CDR3 is TGTGCCAGCAGCGGGGGACTCGTAGACGAAAAACTGTTTTTT. Protein product: CASSGGLVDEKLFF.

The chain joins TRBV7-9 to TRBJ2-7, with D unresolved. CDR1 is SEHNR and CDR2 is FQNEAQ in the germline V gene (reference sequence). The CDR3 extends over 12 amino acids. Trimming pared 2 bases from V and 2 bases from J, leaving 4 bases between. CDR3 sequence: CASSLSPYEQYF. The CDR3 DNA follows: TGTGCCAGCAGCTTAAGCCCCTACGAGCAGTACTTC.

This clone has more than one count but fewer than ten. This chain joins TRBV19 and TRBJ2-7; 9 bases map to TRBD1. CDR1 is LNHDA, CDR2 SQIVND, per germline (reference sequence). This CDR3 spans 14 amino acids. V gave up 3 bases and J gave up 4 bases; unmatched junction bases: 4. CDR3 sequence: CASSINRGPYEQYF. The CDR3 coding sequence is TGTGCCAGTAGTATTAACAGGGGGCCTTACGAGCAGTACTTC.

This sequence joins TRBV7-8 and TRBJ1-1; no definite D call. CDR3 length: 12 amino acids. Germline V gene sequence: CDR1 SGHVS, CDR2 FQNEAQ. V dropped 5 bases and J dropped 3 bases, with 7 bases sitting between them. In DNA, the CDR3 is TGTGCCAGCAGCCTTACGGACACTGAAGCTTTCTTT. As protein: CASSLTDTEAFF.

The rearrangement uses TRBV7-6 and TRBJ2-7; D tentatively fits TRBD1 or TRBD2 (5 bases each). The germline V and J ends were trimmed by 1 base and 0 bases, with 10 bases remaining between them. The CDR3 extends over 15 amino acids. CDR1 SGHVS and CDR2 FNYEAQ come from the germline V gene. As DNA, the CDR3 is TGTGCCAGCAGCTTAGAAGGGGACGGCTCCTACGAGCAGTACTTC. Its protein is CASSLEGDGSYEQYF.

V usage is TRBV4-2 and J usage is TRBJ2-7, with D tentatively TRBD1 or TRBD2 (5 bases each). The CDR3 is 16 residues long. Trimming removed 0 bases from V and 0 bases from J, with 12 bases in between. In germline, CDR1 is LGHNA, CDR2 YNFKEQ. DNA of the CDR3: TGTGCCAGCAGCCAAGAAGCTGCCGGGACCTCCTACGAGCAGTACTTC. This codes for CASSQEAAGTSYEQYF.

This clone was counted a few times. The V and J genes are TRBV30 and TRBJ2-7; no clear D gene. Germline V gene lookup returns CDR1 GTSNPN and CDR2 SVGIG (reference sequence). The CDR3 runs to 13 residues. With 2 bases removed from V and 0 bases from J, the gap between germline ends came to 8 bases. Written as DNA, the CDR3 is TGTGCCTGGAGTTCCGGCAGCTCCTACGAGCAGTACTTC. Residues: CAWSSGSSYEQYF.

The chain couples TRBV6-5 to TRBJ1-2; D is possibly TRBD1 (6 bases). The ends were cut back, 5 bases at V and 4 bases at J, with 17 bases in the middle. CDR3 length: 15 amino acids. Germline values: CDR1 MNHEY, CDR2 SVGAGI. CDR3 in DNA: TGTGCCAGCAGTACCCCAGGGGCTCTGATCTATGGCTACACCTTC. Translated: CASSTPGALIYGYTF.

The chain joins TRBV9 to TRBJ2-6; D gene uncertain. Germline values: CDR1 SGDLS, CDR2 YYNGEE. This CDR3 spans 15 amino acids. Trimming removed 4 bases from V and 0 bases from J, with 8 bases in between. The CDR3 protein is CASSPRSSGANVLTF. The CDR3 nucleotides are TGTGCCAGCAGCCCCCGAAGCTCTGGGGCCAACGTCCTGACTTTC.

The count of this clone is one. The chain is built from TRBV7-2 and TRBJ1-5; D uncertain. The CDR3 is made up of 15 amino acids. Trimming cost V 5 bases and J 0 bases, with 11 bases left between them. The V gene's germline CDR1 is SGHTA and CDR2 FQGNSA. The CDR3 DNA is TGTGCCAGCAGCCCCAAGGCAGATAGCAATCAGCCCCAGCATTTT. Protein: CASSPKADSNQPQHF. Full variable domain (outside the CDR3, taken from reference TRBV7-2 and TRBJ1-5): GAGVSQSPSNKVTEKGKDVELRCDPISGHTALYWYRQSLGQGLEFLIYFQGNSAPDKSGLPSDRFSAERTGGSVSTLTIQRTQQEDSAVYLCASSPKADSNQPQHFGDGTRLSIL.

The genes are TRBV19 and TRBJ2-7; 9 nucleotides line up with TRBD2. Trimming removed 4 bases from V and 4 bases from J; junction bases left unmatched: 14. The CDR3 is made up of 17 amino acids. CDR1 is LNHDA, CDR2 SQIVND, per germline (reference sequence). The CDR3 reads CASSTLAGGPIPYEQYF. DNA for the CDR3: TGTGCCAGTAGTACTCTGGCGGGAGGGCCGATACCATACGAGCAGTACTTC.

The chain couples TRBV5-1 to TRBJ2-7; D possibly corresponds to TRBD1 (6 bases). Trimming shortened V by 0 bases and J by 0 bases, and 10 bases separated the two germline ends. The CDR3 spans 15 residues. Germline CDR1 SGHRS, CDR2 YFSETQ. The CDR3, as DNA: TGCGCCAGCAGCTTGGAAGGACAGTTCTCCTACGAGCAGTACTTC. Translated, it gives CASSLEGQFSYEQYF.

V usage is TRBV9 and J usage is TRBJ1-1; D is perhaps TRBD1 (5 bases). CDR3 length equals 16 residues. In germline, CDR1 is SGDLS, CDR2 YYNGEE. Trimming removed 3 bases from V and 6 bases from J, with 21 bases in between. The CDR3 sequence is CASSGRDWEQRPEAFF. As DNA, the CDR3 is TGTGCCAGCAGCGGCCGGGACTGGGAACAGAGGCCTGAAGCTTTCTTT. Using reference TRBV9 and TRBJ1-1 for the parts outside the CDR3, the full variable domain is DSGVTQTPKHLITATGQRVTLRCSPRSGDLSVYWYQQSLDQGLQFLIQYYNGEERAKGNILERFSAQQFPDLHSELNLSSLELGDSALYFCASSGRDWEQRPEAFFGQGTRLTVV.

The V call is TRBV19, the J call TRBJ2-1; maybe TRBD2 (7 bases). The CDR3 has 13 amino acids. The germline V gene encodes CDR1 LNHDA and CDR2 SQIVND (reference sequence). In DNA, the CDR3 is TGTGTAACAGGGAGCGGGAAGTTGGGTGAGCAGTTCTTC. This translates into CVTGSGKLGEQFF.

The V gene is TRBV6-1, the J gene TRBJ2-7; the match to TRBD2 covers 13 bases. Germline trimming cut 4 bases from V and 2 bases from J; bases unmatched to any gene: 8. The CDR3 is made up of 17 amino acids. Germline assignment: CDR1 MNHNS and CDR2 SASEGT. The CDR3 bases are TGTGCCAGCAGTGCCGCACTAGGGACTAGCGGGACCTACGAGCAGTACTTC. Translated, it gives CASSAALGTSGTYEQYF.

The rearrangement links TRBV19 to TRBJ1-2; D gene ambiguous. Trimming stripped 5 bases from V and 6 bases from J, with 10 bases between. Germline V lookup: CDR1 LNHDA, CDR2 SQIVND (reference sequence). The CDR3 contains 12 residues. This chain's CDR3 is CASSPGLDGYTF. The DNA of the CDR3 is TGTGCCAGTAGTCCAGGACTTGATGGCTACACCTTC.

This rearrangement joins TRBV5-1 to TRBJ2-1, with unresolved D. The CDR3 loop spans 16 amino acids. Germline CDR1 and CDR2: SGHRS and YFSETQ. Trimming left V 0 bases short and J 1 base short, with 11 bases between. The CDR3 DNA reads TGCGCCAGCAGCTTGGACGACGGCAGTTCCTACAATGAGCAGTTCTTC. It translates to CASSLDDGSSYNEQFF.

The J gene is TRBJ2-1, the V gene TRBV11-3; no firm D call. CDR1 is SGHNT and CDR2 is YENEEA in the germline V gene. V lost 5 bases and J lost 6, with 17 bases in between. There are 15 residues in the CDR3. The CDR3 reads CASSPRTEYRNEQFF. CDR3 in DNA: TGTGCCAGCAGCCCACGGACGGAGTACCGCAATGAGCAGTTCTTC.

The chain combines TRBV19 with TRBJ2-1; TRBD2 matches 7 bases. After removal of 3 bases from V and 0 bases from J, the junction contained 2 bases not matched to a gene. The CDR3 is 15 residues long. The germline CDR1 and CDR2 sequences are LNHDA and SQIVND (reference sequence). The CDR3 region has the DNA TGTGCCAGTAGTATGGGGGGGAGCTCCTACAATGAGCAGTTCTTC. It yields the protein CASSMGGSSYNEQFF.

The chain employs TRBV7-5 and TRBJ1-1. TRBV7-5 is an annotated pseudogene. This CDR3 has 16 residues. As DNA, the CDR3 is TGTGCCAGCAGCCCCCAGTTGGTGGGGAGCACCTCAAAAGCTTTCTTT. Protein product: CASSPQLVGSTSKAFF.

The chain employs TRBV6-5 and TRBJ1-3; D may be TRBD1 (5 bases). CDR1 and CDR2 from the germline V gene are MNHEY and SVGAGI. This CDR3 comprises 13 residues. Trimming shortened V by 10 bases and J by 0 bases, and 10 bases separated the two germline ends. Here the CDR3 DNA reads TGTGCCACCCTTACAGGCTCTGGAAACACCATATATTTT. Its protein is CATLTGSGNTIYF.

The chain joins TRBV2 to TRBJ2-1; 14 bases map to TRBD2. The CDR3 has 17 amino acids. Germline CDR1 is SNHLY and CDR2 is FYNNEI. The ends lost 4 bases at V and 3 bases at J; junction bases unmatched: 5. This chain's CDR3 is CASSAGTSGSYYNEQFF. DNA for the CDR3: TGTGCCAGCAGTGCCGGGACTAGCGGGAGTTACTACAATGAGCAGTTCTTC.

This chain joins TRBV6-5 and TRBJ2-3; maybe TRBD2 (6 bases). Germline lookup yields CDR1 MNHEY and CDR2 SVGAGI. There are 14 residues in the CDR3. V shed 6 bases and J shed 6 bases, with 16 bases lying between them. The CDR3 bases are TGTGCCAGCAGCCGGGCGGGGAGCCGGGATACGCAGTATTTT. Protein: CASSRAGSRDTQYF.

The chain has TRBV30 and TRBJ1-1; TRBD1 might be the D (5 bases). The CDR3 sequence is 16 residues long. Trimming shortened V by 6 bases and J by 0 bases, and 20 bases separated the two germline ends. CDR1 is GTSNPN, CDR2 SVGIG, per germline (reference sequence). Written as DNA, the CDR3 is TGTGCCTGTTCAGGGCCGAGATATCTGATGAACACTGAAGCTTTCTTT. Its translation: CACSGPRYLMNTEAFF.

This clone was seen once. CDR3 region: CAWSVHSGLAETQYF. The CDR3 region has the DNA TGTGCCTGGAGTGTACATTCGGGGTTAGCGGAGACCCAGTACTTC. The rearrangement joins TRBV30 to TRBJ2-5, with D perhaps matching TRBD2 (5 bases). V was shortened by 0 bases and J by 5 bases, with 16 bases between the two germline ends. Germline V gene data show CDR1 as GTSNPN and CDR2 as SVGIG (reference sequence). CDR3 length: 15 residues.